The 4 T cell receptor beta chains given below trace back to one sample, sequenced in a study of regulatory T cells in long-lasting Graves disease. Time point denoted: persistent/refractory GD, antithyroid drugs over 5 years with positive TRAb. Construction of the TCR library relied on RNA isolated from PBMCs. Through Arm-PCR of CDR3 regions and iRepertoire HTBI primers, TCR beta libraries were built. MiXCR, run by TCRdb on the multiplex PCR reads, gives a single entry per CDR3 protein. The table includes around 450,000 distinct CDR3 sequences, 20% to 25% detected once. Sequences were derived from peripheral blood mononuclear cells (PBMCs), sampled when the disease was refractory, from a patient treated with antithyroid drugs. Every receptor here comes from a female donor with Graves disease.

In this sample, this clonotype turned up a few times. CDR3 in DNA: TGTGCCAGCAGCTTAAGACATCCTCGGGGGGCTTTCTTT. Protein: CASSLRHPRGAFF. The chain couples TRBV7-2 to TRBJ1-1, with D tentatively TRBD1 (5 bases). Germline CDR1 reads SGHTA; CDR2 reads FQGNSA. With 2 bases removed from V and 11 bases from J, the gap between germline ends came to 15 bases. CDR3 length: 13 amino acids.

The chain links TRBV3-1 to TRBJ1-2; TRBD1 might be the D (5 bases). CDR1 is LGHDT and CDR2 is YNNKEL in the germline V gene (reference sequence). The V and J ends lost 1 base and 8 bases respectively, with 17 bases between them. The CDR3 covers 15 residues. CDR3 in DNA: TGTGCCAGCAGCCAAGCCTGGGGGGGAGGGCGAGGCTACACCTTC. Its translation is CASSQAWGGGRGYTF.

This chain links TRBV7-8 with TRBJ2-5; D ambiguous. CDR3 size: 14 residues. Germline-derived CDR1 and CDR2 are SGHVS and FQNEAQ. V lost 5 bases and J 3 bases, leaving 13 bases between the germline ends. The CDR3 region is CASSPLSVEETQYF. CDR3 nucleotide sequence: TGTGCCAGCAGCCCCCTCTCGGTTGAAGAGACCCAGTACTTC.

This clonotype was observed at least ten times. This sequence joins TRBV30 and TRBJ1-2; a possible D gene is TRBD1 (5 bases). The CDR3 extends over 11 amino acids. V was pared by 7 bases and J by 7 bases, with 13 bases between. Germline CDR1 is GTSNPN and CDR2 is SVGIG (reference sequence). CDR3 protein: CAYSFGGGYTF. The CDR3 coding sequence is TGTGCCTATAGTTTTGGGGGTGGCTACACCTTC.